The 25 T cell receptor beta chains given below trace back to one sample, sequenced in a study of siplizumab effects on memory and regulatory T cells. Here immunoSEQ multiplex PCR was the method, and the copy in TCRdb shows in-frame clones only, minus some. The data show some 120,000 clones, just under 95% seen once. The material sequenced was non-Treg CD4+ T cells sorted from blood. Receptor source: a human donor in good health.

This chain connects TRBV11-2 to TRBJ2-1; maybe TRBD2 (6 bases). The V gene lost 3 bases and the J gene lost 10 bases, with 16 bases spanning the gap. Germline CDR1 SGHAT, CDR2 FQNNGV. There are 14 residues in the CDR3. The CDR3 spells CASSFLLAGTEQFF. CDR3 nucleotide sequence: TGTGCCAGCAGCTTCTTACTAGCCGGAACGGAGCAGTTCTTC.

The CDR3 region is CASSLGAGYGYTF. CDR3 nucleotide sequence: TGTGCCAGCAGCTTAGGGGCCGGATATGGCTACACCTTC. This rearrangement joins TRBV11-2 to TRBJ1-2, with D unclear. CDR3 size: 13 residues. V was cut by 1 base and J by 5 bases, with 8 bases left in between. The V gene's germline CDR1 is SGHAT and CDR2 FQNNGV. The full variable domain, in which reference TRBV11-2 and TRBJ1-2 provide the parts outside the CDR3, is EAGVAQSPRYKIIEKRQSVAFWCNPISGHATLYWYQQILGQGPKLLIQFQNNGVVDDSQLPKDRFSAERLKGVDSTLKIQPAKLEDSAVYLCASSLGAGYGYTFGSGTRLTVV.

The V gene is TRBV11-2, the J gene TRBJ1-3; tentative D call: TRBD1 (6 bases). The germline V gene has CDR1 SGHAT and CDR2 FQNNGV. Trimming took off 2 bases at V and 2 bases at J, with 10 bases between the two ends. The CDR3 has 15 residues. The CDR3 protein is CASSLNAGAGNTIYF. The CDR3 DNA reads TGTGCCAGCAGCTTAAACGCAGGGGCTGGAAACACCATATATTTT.

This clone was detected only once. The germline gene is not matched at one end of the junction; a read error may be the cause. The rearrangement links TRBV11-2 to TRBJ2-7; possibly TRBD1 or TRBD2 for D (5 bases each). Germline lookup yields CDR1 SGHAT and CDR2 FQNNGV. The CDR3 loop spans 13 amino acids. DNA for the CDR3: TGTGCCAGCAGCCATGTGACGTTGGGGTCCGGGGCGTTC. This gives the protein CASSHVTLGSGAF.

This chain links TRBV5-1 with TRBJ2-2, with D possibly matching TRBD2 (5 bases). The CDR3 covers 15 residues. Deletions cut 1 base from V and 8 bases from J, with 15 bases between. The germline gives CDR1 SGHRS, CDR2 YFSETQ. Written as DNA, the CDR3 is TGCGCCAGCAGCTTGTCCCACCCCGGGGTGGGGGAGCTGTTTTTT. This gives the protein CASSLSHPGVGELFF. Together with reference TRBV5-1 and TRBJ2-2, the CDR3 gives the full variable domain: KAGVTQTPRYLIKTRGQQVTLSCSPISGHRSVSWYQQTPGQGLQFLFEYFSETQRNKGNFPGRFSGRQFSNSRSEMNVSTLELGDSALYLCASSLSHPGVGELFFGEGSRLTVL.

Here the CDR3 reads CASSLAPGQPYEQYF. The CDR3 coding sequence is TGTGCCAGCAGCTTAGCCCCGGGACAGCCTTACGAGCAGTACTTC. The V and J genes are TRBV11-2 and TRBJ2-7; 7 nucleotides align to TRBD1. Germline V lookup: CDR1 SGHAT, CDR2 FQNNGV. V dropped 1 base and J dropped 4; count of bases not matched to a gene: 7. This CDR3 is 15 amino acids long.

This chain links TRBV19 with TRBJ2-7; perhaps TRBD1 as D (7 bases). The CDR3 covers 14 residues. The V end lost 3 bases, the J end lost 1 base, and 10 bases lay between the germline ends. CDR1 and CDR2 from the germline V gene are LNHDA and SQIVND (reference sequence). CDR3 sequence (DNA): TGTGCCAGTAGTATCCAGGGGGGTTCCTACGAGCAGTACTTC. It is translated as CASSIQGGSYEQYF.

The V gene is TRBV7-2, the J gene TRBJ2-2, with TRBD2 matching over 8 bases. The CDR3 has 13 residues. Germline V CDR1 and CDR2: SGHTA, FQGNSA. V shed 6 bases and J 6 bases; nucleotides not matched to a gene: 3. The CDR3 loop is CASRRGAAGELFF. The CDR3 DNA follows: TGTGCCAGCAGGCGGGGGGCGGCCGGGGAGCTGTTTTTT.

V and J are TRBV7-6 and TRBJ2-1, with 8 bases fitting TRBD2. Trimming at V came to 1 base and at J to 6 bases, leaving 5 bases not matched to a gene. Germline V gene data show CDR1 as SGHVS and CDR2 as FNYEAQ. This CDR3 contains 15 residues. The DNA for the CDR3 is TGTGCCAGCAGCTTAGGGGGACTAGGGTCCAATGAGCAGTTCTTC. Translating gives CASSLGGLGSNEQFF.

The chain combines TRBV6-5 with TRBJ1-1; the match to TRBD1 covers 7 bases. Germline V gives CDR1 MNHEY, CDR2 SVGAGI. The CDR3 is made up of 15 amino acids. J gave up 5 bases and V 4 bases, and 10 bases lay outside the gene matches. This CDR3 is CASSSRGDSRTEAFF. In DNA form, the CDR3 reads TGTGCCAGCAGTTCCCGCGGGGACAGCCGGACTGAAGCTTTCTTT.

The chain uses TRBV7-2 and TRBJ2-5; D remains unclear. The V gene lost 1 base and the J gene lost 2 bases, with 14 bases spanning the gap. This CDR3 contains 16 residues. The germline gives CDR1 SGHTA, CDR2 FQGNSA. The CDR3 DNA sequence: TGTGCCAGCAGCTTAGGACGCGGACCCCCTCAAGAGACCCAGTACTTC. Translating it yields CASSLGRGPPQETQYF.

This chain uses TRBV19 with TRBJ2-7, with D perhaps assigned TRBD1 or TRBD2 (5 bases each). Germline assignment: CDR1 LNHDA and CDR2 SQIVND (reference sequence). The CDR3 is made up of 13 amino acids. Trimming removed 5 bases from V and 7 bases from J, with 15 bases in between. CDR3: CASSGQGPREQYF. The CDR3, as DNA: TGTGCCAGTAGTGGCCAGGGACCACGGGAGCAGTACTTC. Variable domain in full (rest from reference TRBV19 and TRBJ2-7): DGGITQSPKYLFRKEGQNVTLSCEQNLNHDAMYWYRQDPGQGLRLIYYSQIVNDFQKGDIAEGYSVSREKKESFPLTVTSAQKNPTAFYLCASSGQGPREQYFGPGTRLTVT.

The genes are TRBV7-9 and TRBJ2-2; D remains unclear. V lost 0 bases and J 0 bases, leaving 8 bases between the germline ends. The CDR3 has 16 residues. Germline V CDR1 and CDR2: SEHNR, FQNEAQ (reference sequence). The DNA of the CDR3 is TGTGCCAGCAGCTTAGCCGTAAGGGCGAACACCGGGGAGCTGTTTTTT. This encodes CASSLAVRANTGELFF.

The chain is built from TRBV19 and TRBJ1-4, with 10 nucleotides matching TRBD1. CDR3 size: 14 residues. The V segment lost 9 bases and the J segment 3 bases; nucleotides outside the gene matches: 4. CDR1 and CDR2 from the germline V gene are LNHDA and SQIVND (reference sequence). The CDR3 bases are TGTGCCAGCGAGGGGACAGGGGCTAATGAAAAACTGTTTTTT. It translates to CASEGTGANEKLFF.

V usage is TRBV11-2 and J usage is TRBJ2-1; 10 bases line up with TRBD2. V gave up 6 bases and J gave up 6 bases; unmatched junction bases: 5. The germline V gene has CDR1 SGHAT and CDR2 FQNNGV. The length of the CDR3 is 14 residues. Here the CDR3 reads CASRSGGASNEQFF. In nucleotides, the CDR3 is TGTGCCAGCAGAAGCGGGGGGGCCTCCAATGAGCAGTTCTTC.

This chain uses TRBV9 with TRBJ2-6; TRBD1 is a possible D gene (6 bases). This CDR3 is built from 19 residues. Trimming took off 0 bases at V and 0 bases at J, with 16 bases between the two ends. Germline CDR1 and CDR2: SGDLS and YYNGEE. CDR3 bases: TGTGCCAGCAGCGTAGCGTTGGACAGATGGTCCTCTGGGGCCAACGTCCTGACTTTC. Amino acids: CASSVALDRWSSGANVLTF.

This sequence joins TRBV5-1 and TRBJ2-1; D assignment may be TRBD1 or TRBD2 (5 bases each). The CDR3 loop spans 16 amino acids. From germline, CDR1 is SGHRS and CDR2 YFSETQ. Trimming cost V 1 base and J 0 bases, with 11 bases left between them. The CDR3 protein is CASSLFEGPSYNEQFF. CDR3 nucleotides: TGCGCCAGCAGCTTGTTTGAGGGGCCCTCCTACAATGAGCAGTTCTTC. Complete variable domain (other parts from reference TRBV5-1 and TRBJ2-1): KAGVTQTPRYLIKTRGQQVTLSCSPISGHRSVSWYQQTPGQGLQFLFEYFSETQRNKGNFPGRFSGRQFSNSRSEMNVSTLELGDSALYLCASSLFEGPSYNEQFFGPGTRLTVL.

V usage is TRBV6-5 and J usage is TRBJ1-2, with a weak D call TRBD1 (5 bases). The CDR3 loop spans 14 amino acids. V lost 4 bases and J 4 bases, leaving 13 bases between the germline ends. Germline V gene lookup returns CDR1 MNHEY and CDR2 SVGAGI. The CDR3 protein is CASSFLDTVYGYTF. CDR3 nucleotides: TGTGCCAGCAGTTTCTTGGACACGGTCTATGGCTACACCTTC.

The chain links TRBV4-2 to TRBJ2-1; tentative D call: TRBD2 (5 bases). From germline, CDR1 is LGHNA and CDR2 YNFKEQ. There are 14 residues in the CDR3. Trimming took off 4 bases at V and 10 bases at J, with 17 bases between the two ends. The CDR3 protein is CASSPRGKRLEQFF. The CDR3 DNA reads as TGTGCCAGCAGCCCCCGAGGAAAGCGGTTGGAGCAGTTCTTC.

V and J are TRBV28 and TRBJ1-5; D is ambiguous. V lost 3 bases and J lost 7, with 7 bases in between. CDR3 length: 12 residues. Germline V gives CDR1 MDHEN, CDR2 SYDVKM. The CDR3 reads CASSFTPQPQHF. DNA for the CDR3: TGTGCCAGCAGTTTCACCCCACAGCCCCAGCATTTT.

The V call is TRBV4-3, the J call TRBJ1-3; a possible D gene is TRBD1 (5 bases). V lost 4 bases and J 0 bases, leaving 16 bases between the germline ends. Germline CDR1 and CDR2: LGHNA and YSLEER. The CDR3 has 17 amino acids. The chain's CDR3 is CASSPTARFLSGNTIYF. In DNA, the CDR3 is TGCGCCAGCAGCCCGACAGCCCGATTCCTCTCTGGAAACACCATATATTTT.

CDR3 in amino acids: CASSSQGTSYGYTF. The CDR3 nucleotides read TGTGCCAGCAGCTCCCAAGGGACAAGCTATGGCTACACCTTC. V gene TRBV11-1 combines with J gene TRBJ1-2; possibly TRBD1 for D (6 bases). The length of the CDR3 is 14 residues. V lost 4 bases and J lost 4, with 13 bases in between. The germline CDR1 and CDR2 sequences are SGHAT and FQDESV (reference sequence).

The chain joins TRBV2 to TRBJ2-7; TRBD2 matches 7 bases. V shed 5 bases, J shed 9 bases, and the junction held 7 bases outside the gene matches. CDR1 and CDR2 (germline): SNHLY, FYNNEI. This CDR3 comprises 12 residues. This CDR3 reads CASSTGPGGQYF. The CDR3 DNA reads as TGTGCCAGCAGTACCGGACCGGGAGGGCAGTACTTC.

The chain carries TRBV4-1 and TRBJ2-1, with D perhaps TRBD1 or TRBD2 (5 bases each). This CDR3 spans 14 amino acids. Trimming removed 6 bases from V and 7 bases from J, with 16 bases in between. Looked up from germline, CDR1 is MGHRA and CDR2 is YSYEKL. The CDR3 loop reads CASRVAGTANEQFF. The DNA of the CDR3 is TGCGCCAGCAGGGTCGCCGGGACGGCAAATGAGCAGTTCTTC.

The DNA for the CDR3 is TGTGCCAGCCTGGGACGGATGAACACTGAAGCTTTCTTT. Residues: CASLGRMNTEAFF. V and J are TRBV27 and TRBJ1-1; tentatively, D is TRBD1 (5 bases). The CDR3 is 13 amino acids. The germline gives CDR1 MNHEY, CDR2 SMNVEV (reference sequence). With 8 bases removed from V and 0 bases from J, the gap between germline ends came to 10 bases.